The 19 T cell receptor beta chains in this list originate from one sample, sequenced in a study of T-cell memory formation after mild COVID-19. One entry per CDR3 protein results from TCRdb running MiXCR on the 5' RACE reads. The sample contains about 200,000 distinct CDR3 sequences, 15% to 20% of which appear only once. The specimen sequenced was PBMCs or a T cell subset sorted from them (not recorded which). The receptors come from an adult woman who had mild COVID-19 (a few samples of this study predate the infection). Cell type and time point are not known.

This clonotype appeared many times. The V call is TRBV18, the J call TRBJ2-5; D remains unclear. V was pared by 2 bases and J by 0 bases, with 1 base between. The CDR3 consists of 12 residues. Germline assignment: CDR1 KGHSH and CDR2 LQKENI. This CDR3 reads CASSPYQETQYF. The CDR3 nucleotides read TGTGCCAGCTCACCATACCAAGAGACCCAGTACTTC.

This clonotype appeared a few times. The CDR3 spells CASSPRTSRLLPQETQYF. The CDR3 coding sequence is TGCGCCAGCAGCCCCCGGACTAGTCGACTCCTACCGCAAGAGACCCAGTACTTC. The chain joins TRBV5-1 to TRBJ2-5; TRBD2 matches 7 bases. Losses at the gene ends were 4 bases for V and 2 bases for J; bases not matched to a gene: 17. The CDR3 runs 18 residues. Per germline, CDR1 SGHRS and CDR2 YFSETQ. The full variable domain, with the rest looked up from reference TRBV5-1 and TRBJ2-5, is KAGVTQTPRYLIKTRGQQVTLSCSPISGHRSVSWYQQTPGQGLQFLFEYFSETQRNKGNFPGRFSGRQFSNSRSEMNVSTLELGDSALYLCASSPRTSRLLPQETQYFGPGTRLLVL.

Only a few counts were recorded for this clonotype. The chain joins TRBV5-1 to TRBJ1-1, with unresolved D. The CDR3 has 11 residues. Germline CDR1 SGHRS, CDR2 YFSETQ. Between the trimmed V and J ends, which lost 0 bases and 9 bases, there was a span of 6 bases. The CDR3 is CASSLDQKAFF. CDR3 sequence (DNA): TGCGCCAGCAGCTTGGATCAGAAAGCTTTCTTT.

This clonotype appeared a few times. V gene TRBV5-1 combines with J gene TRBJ2-5, with TRBD2 as a possible D gene (6 bases). The CDR3 spans 14 residues. V lost 7 bases, J lost 3 bases, and 16 bases lay in between. Germline assignment: CDR1 SGHRS and CDR2 YFSETQ. CDR3 bases: TGCGCCAGCGGACCCCGGGACTCGAAAGAGACCCAGTACTTC. Translated, it gives CASGPRDSKETQYF. The full variable domain, in which reference TRBV5-1 and TRBJ2-5 provide the parts outside the CDR3, is KAGVTQTPRYLIKTRGQQVTLSCSPISGHRSVSWYQQTPGQGLQFLFEYFSETQRNKGNFPGRFSGRQFSNSRSEMNVSTLELGDSALYLCASGPRDSKETQYFGPGTRLLVL.

This clonotype has at least ten counts. J is TRBJ2-5 and V is TRBV12-3 or TRBV12-4; 8 bases agree with TRBD1. The CDR3 sequence is 15 residues long. The J segment lost 9 bases and the V segment lost 1 base, leaving 10 bases of the junction unmatched. CDR3 coding DNA: TGTGCCAGCAGTTTAGTTTCAGGACAGGGAACGGCCCAGTACTTC. It encodes CASSLVSGQGTAQYF.

The chain combines TRBV6-2 or TRBV6-3 with TRBJ1-1, with 12 bases aligning to TRBD1. CDR1 MNHEY and CDR2 SVGEGT come from the germline V gene. The CDR3 spans 17 residues. V gave up 6 bases and J gave up 4 bases; unmatched junction bases: 12. CDR3 region: CASRPRTGTGGGTEAFF. The CDR3 DNA sequence: TGTGCCAGCAGACCCCGAACCGGGACAGGGGGCGGCACTGAAGCTTTCTTT.

Only a few counts were recorded for this clonotype. The chain carries TRBV24-1 and TRBJ2-2; possible D gene TRBD2, 6 bases. There are 13 residues in the CDR3. Germline values: CDR1 KGHDR, CDR2 SFDVKD. V was cut by 5 bases and J by 7 bases, with 10 bases left in between. CDR3 sequence reads: CATSARRDGELFF. The CDR3 DNA sequence: TGTGCCACCAGTGCGAGGAGGGACGGGGAGCTGTTTTTT.

This chain links TRBV24-1 with TRBJ2-7; the D is unclear. V shed 0 bases and J shed 10 bases, with 12 bases lying between them. The CDR3 contains 13 residues. In germline, CDR1 is KGHDR, CDR2 SFDVKD. The CDR3 loop reads CATSDLFLGEQYF. CDR3 in DNA: TGTGCCACCAGTGATTTGTTTCTCGGAGAACAGTACTTC.

The chain has TRBV7-8 and TRBJ1-5; D gene unclear. CDR3 size: 13 residues. With 3 bases removed from V and 5 bases from J, the gap between germline ends came to 8 bases. Germline loops: CDR1 SGHVS, CDR2 FQNEAQ. CDR3 DNA sequence: TGTGCCAGCAGCTTCACAAGGGATCAGCCCCAGCATTTT. Its protein is CASSFTRDQPQHF.

This chain joins TRBV5-5 and TRBJ2-3; D unresolved. CDR3 length: 14 amino acids. Trimming cost V 2 bases and J 0 bases, with 7 bases left between them. In germline, CDR1 is SGHKS, CDR2 YYEKEE (reference sequence). The CDR3: CASSFLTSTDTQYF. For the CDR3, the DNA is TGTGCCAGCAGCTTCCTGACTAGCACAGATACGCAGTATTTT.

As regards this clonotype: A much bigger clone sits one base away, suggesting this may be a read error. The V gene is TRBV7-9, the J gene TRBJ2-7; D tentatively reads TRBD1 or TRBD2 (5 bases each). Germline V CDR1 and CDR2: SEHNR, FQNEAQ (reference sequence). This CDR3 comprises 13 residues. Trimming removed 2 bases from V and 2 bases from J, with 7 bases in between. CDR3 protein: CASSLLGAYEQYF. DNA for the CDR3: TGTGCCAGCAGCTTACTGGGGGCCTACGAGCAGTACTTC.

This clonotype was counted only a few times. The gene calls are TRBV29-1 and TRBJ1-1; D gene unclear. The CDR3 runs 11 residues. Germline CDR1 reads SQVTM; CDR2 reads ANQGSEA. V was pared by 4 bases and J by 1 base, with 4 bases between. This chain's CDR3 is CSVVENTEAFF. The CDR3 region has the DNA TGCAGCGTTGTGGAGAACACTGAAGCTTTCTTT.

The sample holds a few counts of this clonotype. This sequence joins TRBV7-2 and TRBJ1-2, with D possibly TRBD1 on 6 matching bases. The CDR3 covers 15 residues. Trimming pared 1 base from V and 5 bases from J, leaving 14 bases between. Germline-derived CDR1 and CDR2 are SGHTA and FQGNSA. This CDR3 reads CASSLVGHDPYGYTF. The CDR3 DNA sequence: TGTGCCAGCAGCTTAGTGGGACACGACCCATATGGCTACACCTTC.

This clonotype was detected only a few times. The genes are TRBV7-6 and TRBJ1-1; a weak D match, TRBD1 (5 bases). The CDR3 is 15 amino acids. V lost 4 bases, J lost 4 bases, and 16 bases lay in between. Per the germline V gene, CDR1 is SGHVS and CDR2 is FNYEAQ. The CDR3 spells CASSWGDGYPTEAFF. The CDR3 DNA sequence: TGTGCCAGCAGCTGGGGGGACGGGTACCCCACTGAAGCTTTCTTT.

This chain links TRBV2 with TRBJ1-3; possibly TRBD1 for D (6 bases). Germline V gene lookup returns CDR1 SNHLY and CDR2 FYNNEI. This CDR3 spans 14 amino acids. V lost 6 bases to trimming and J lost 1 base, with 10 bases between them. CDR3 nucleotide sequence: TGTGCCAGCAGCACCAGGGGTTCTGGAAACACCATATATTTT. It codes for CASSTRGSGNTIYF. The complete variable domain, with remaining parts taken from reference TRBV2 and TRBJ1-3, reads EPEVTQTPSHQVTQMGQEVILRCVPISNHLYFYWYRQILGQKVEFLVSFYNNEISEKSEIFDDQFSVERPDGSNFTLKIRSTKLEDSAMYFCASSTRGSGNTIYFGEGSWLTVV.

This clonotype showed up just a few times. The rearrangement joins TRBV12-3 or TRBV12-4 to TRBJ2-7, with 7 positions matching TRBD1. V lost 8 bases to trimming and J lost 0 bases; unmatched junction nucleotides: 7. The CDR3 spans 14 residues. The CDR3 nucleotides are TGTGCCAGCTCGAAGACAGGGAGCTCCTACGAGCAGTACTTC. Residues: CASSKTGSSYEQYF.

This clonotype was seen a few times. This sequence joins TRBV12-3 or TRBV12-4 and TRBJ1-2; 8 bases match TRBD1. The CDR3 contains 12 residues. The trim removed 11 bases at V and 8 bases at J, leaving 10 bases unmatched. The CDR3 protein is CAAARTGQGYTF. The CDR3, as DNA: TGTGCCGCGGCCAGGACAGGGCAAGGCTACACCTTC.

The chain carries TRBV5-1 and TRBJ2-5, with 8 positions matching TRBD1. The trim removed 1 base at V and 1 base at J, leaving 3 bases unmatched. This CDR3 is 15 amino acids long. In germline, CDR1 is SGHRS, CDR2 YFSETQ. For the CDR3, the DNA is TGCGCCAGCAGCTTGACAGGGGGACCCCAAGAGACCCAGTACTTC. As protein: CASSLTGGPQETQYF.

A few counts support this clonotype. The chain combines TRBV2 with TRBJ1-1, with D hard to call. The ends were cut back, 6 bases at V and 3 bases at J, with 20 bases in the middle. From germline, CDR1 is SNHLY and CDR2 FYNNEI. CDR3 length equals 16 residues. The CDR3 region is CASSALDFGRDTEAFF. The CDR3 DNA reads TGTGCCAGCAGCGCCCTCGACTTCGGGCGGGACACTGAAGCTTTCTTT.